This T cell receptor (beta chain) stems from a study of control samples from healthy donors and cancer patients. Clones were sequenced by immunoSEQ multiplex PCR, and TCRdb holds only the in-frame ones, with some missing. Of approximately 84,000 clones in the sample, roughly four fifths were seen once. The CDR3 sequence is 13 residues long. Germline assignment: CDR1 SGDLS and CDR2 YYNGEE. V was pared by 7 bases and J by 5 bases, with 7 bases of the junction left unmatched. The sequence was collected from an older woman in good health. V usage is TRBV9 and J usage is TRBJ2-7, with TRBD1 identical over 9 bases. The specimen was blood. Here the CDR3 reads CASSRQGGDEQYF. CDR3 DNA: TGTGCCAGCTCGCGACAGGGGGGCGACGAGCAGTACTTC. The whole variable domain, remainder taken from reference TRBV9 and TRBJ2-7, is DSGVTQTPKHLITATGQRVTLRCSPRSGDLSVYWYQQSLDQGLQFLIQYYNGEERAKGNILERFSAQQFPDLHSELNLSSLELGDSALYFCASSRQGGDEQYFGPGTRLTVT.